This T cell receptor (beta chain) was found in a study of blood T cell repertoires in COVID-19. Germline V gives CDR1 KGHSH, CDR2 LQKENI. The CDR3 extends over 14 amino acids. V lost 6 bases to trimming and J lost 4 bases, with 12 bases between them. Generated by immunoSEQ multiplex PCR, the TCRdb table keeps only in-frame clones and is missing some. The sample shows 100,000 to 150,000 clones, 88% of them seen only once. The sequence derives from a man in his fifties with acute or convalescent COVID-19. Sequenced sample: peripheral blood. The chain carries TRBV18 and TRBJ2-2, with D possibly matching TRBD1 (5 bases). DNA for the CDR3: TGTGCCAGCTCCCCTCTAGGGGTCACCGGGGAGCTGTTTTTT. It translates to CASSPLGVTGELFF.